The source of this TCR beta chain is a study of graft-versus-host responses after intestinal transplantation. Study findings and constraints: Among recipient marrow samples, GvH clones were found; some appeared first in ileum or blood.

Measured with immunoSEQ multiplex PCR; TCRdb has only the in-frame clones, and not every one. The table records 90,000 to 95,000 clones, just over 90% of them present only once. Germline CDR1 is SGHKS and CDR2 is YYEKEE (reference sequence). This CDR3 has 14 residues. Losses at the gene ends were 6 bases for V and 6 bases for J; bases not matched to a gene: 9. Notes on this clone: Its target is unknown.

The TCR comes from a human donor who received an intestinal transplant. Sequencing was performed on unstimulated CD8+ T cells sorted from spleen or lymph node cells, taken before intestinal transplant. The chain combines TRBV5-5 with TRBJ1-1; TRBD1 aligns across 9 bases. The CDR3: CASTPNRGQAEAFF. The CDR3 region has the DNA TGTGCCAGCACCCCTAACAGGGGGCAGGCTGAAGCTTTCTTT.